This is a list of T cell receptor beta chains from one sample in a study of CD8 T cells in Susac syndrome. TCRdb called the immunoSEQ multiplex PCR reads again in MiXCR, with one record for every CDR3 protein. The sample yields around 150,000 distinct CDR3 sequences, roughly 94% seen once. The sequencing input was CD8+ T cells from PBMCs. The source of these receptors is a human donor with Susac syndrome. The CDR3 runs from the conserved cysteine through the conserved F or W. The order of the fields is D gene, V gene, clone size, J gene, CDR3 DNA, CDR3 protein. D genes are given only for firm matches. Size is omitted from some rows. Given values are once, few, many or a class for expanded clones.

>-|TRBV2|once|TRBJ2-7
TGTGCCAGCAGTGAAGGGTTCGACGAGCAGTACTTC
CASSEGFDEQYF
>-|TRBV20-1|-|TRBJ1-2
TGCAGTGCTAGAGATCGCACTGAGAACTATGGCTACACCTTC
CSARDRTENYGYTF
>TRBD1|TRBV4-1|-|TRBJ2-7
TGCGCCAGCAGCCAAGAGTACGAGACAGGGGCCTACGAGCAGTACTTC
CASSQEYETGAYEQYF
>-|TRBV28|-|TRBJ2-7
TGTGCCAGCAGTTTTTACAGCTACGAGCAGTACTTC
CASSFYSYEQYF
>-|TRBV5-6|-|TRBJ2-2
TGTGCCAGCAGCAAAACCACCCAGGCAGGGCGTTGGGAGCTGTTTTTT
CASSKTTQAGRWELFF
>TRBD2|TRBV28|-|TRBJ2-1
TGTGCCAGCAGTTCGGGACTAGACTCCTACAATGAGCAGTTCTTC
CASSSGLDSYNEQFF
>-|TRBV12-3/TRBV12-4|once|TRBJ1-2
TGTGCCAGCAGTCCCCAGACAGCGGTGCTCTATGGCTACACCTTC
CASSPQTAVLYGYTF
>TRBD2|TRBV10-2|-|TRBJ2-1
TGCGCCAGCAGTGAGACTCCGGGAGGGGATGATGAGCAGTTCTTC
CASSETPGGDDEQFF
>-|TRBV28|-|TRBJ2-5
TGTGCCAGCAGCGTTCTTAGCGCCCAAGAGACCCAGTACTTC
CASSVLSAQETQYF
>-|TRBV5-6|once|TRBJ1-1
TGTGCCAGCAGCTTGGGGGGGCGGATTGAAGCTTTCTTT
CASSLGGRIEAFF
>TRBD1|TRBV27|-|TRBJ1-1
TGTGCCAGCAGTTATTTCAGGGGGCCGGAAGGCACTGAAGCTTTCTTT
CASSYFRGPEGTEAFF
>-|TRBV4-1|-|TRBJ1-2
TGCGCCAGCAGCCAAGGCGAGGGCTACACCTTC
CASSQGEGYTF
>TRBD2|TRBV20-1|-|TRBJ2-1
TGCAGTGCCGACACCGGGACTAGCGGGACCTTATTCCCCGATCTCAATGAGCAGTTCTTC
CSADTGTSGTLFPDLNEQFF
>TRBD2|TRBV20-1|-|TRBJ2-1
TGCAGTGCCTCGACTAGCGGGAGACTTTTCTTC
CSASTSGRLFF